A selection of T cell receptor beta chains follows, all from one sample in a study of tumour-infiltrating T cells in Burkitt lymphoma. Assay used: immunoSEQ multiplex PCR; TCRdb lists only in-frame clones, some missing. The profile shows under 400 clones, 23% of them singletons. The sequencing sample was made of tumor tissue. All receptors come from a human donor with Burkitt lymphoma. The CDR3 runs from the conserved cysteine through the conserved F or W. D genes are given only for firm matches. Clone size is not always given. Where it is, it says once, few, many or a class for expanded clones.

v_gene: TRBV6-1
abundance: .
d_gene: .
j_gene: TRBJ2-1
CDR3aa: CARGQVRRNEQFF
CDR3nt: TGTGCCAGGGGGCAGGTCCGACGCAATGAGCAGTTCTTC

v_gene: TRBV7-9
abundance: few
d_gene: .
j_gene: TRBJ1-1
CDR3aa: CASSFGGGESEAFF
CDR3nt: TGTGCCAGCAGCTTTGGGGGGGGAGAAAGTGAAGCTTTCTTT

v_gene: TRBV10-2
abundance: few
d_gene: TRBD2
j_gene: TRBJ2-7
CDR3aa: CASSGGGVLEQCF
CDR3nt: TGCGCCAGCAGTGGGGGAGGGGTGCTCGAGCAGTGCTTC

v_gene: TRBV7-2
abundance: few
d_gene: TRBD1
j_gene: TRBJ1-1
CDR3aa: CASSLGQGLEAFF
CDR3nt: TGTGCCAGCAGCCTCGGACAGGGATTAGAAGCTTTCTTT

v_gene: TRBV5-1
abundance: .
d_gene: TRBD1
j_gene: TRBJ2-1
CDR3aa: CASSLDGTGSYNEQFF
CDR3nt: TGCGCCAGCAGCTTGGACGGGACAGGGTCCTACAATGAGCAGTTCTTC

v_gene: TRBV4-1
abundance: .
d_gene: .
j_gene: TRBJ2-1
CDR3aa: CASSQVPVPTRNEQFF
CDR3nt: TGCGCCAGCAGCCAAGTTCCCGTTCCGACCCGAAATGAGCAGTTCTTC

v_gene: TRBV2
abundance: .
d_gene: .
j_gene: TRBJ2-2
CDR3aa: CASGDLRQSNTGELFF
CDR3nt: TGTGCCAGCGGCGATCTCAGGCAGTCGAACACCGGGGAGCTGTTTTTT

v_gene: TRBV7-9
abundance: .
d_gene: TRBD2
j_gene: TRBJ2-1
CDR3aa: CASSFGRVDEQFF
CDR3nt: TGTGCCAGCAGCTTTGGGAGGGTCGATGAGCAGTTCTTC

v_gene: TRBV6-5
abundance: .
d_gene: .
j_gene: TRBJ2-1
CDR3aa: CASSYSRYNEQFF
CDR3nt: TGTGCCAGCAGTTACTCGAGGTACAATGAGCAGTTCTTC

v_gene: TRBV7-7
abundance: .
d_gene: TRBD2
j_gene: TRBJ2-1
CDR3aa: CASSSTFSGIYNEQFF
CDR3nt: TGTGCCAGCAGCTCCACCTTTAGCGGGATCTACAATGAGCAGTTCTTC